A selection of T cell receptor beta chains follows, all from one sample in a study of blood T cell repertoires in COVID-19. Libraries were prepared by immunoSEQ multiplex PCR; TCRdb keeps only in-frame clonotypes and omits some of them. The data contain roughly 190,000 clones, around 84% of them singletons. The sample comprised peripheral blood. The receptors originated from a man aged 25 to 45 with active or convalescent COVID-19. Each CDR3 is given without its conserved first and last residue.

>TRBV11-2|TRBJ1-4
ASSLGGANEKLF
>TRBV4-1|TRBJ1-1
ASSQEWDTYMNTEAF
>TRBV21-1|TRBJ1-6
ASSKTRTNNSPLH
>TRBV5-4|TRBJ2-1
ASSSVRRDEQF
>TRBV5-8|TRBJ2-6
ASSLTSGGRTGANVLT
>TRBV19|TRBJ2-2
ASSPKVQGRFMNTGELF
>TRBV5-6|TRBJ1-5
ASSFRGSRNQPQH
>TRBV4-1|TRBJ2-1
ASSHRDRGVNEQF
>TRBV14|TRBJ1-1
ASSPGGATEAF
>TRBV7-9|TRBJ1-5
ASSFSNQPQH
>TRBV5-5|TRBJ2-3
ASSSGTDTQY
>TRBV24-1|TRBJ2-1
ATSFGVVPHNEQF
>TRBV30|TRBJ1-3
AWSPGQGGNTIY
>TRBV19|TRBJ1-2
ASSFPSQGSVGYT
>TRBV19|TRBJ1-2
ASSPDSLRAST
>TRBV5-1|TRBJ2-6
ASSLGDSTSGANVLT
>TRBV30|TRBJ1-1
AWTLDRPNEAF
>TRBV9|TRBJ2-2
ASSSQLTGELF
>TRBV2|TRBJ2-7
ASSEAFRTVYEQY
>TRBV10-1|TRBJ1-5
ASSESRGNQPQH
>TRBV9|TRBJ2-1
ASSDPGQGPYNEQF
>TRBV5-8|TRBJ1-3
ASSPRRQYRGFSGNTIY
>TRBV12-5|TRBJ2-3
ASGQTLSTDTQY
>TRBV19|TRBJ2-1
ASRQRDGWNEQF
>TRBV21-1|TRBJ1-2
ASSKSFGFRVGYT
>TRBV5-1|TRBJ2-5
ASSPGAGGEETQY
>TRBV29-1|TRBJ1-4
SVVGGDSTNEKLF
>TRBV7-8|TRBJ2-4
ASSLGLAGGKLAKNIQY
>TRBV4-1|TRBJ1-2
ASSQTGAQGVLYT